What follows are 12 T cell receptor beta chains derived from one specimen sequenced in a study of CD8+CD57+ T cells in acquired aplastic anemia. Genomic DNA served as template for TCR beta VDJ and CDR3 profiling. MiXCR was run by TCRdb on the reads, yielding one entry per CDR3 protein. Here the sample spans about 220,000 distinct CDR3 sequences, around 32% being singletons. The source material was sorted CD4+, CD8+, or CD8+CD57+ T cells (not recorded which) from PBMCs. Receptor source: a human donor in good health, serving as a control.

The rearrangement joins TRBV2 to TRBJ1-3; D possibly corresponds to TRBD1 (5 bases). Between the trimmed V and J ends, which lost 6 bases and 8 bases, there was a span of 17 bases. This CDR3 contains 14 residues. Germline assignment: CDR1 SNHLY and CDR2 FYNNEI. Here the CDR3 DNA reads TGTGCCAGCAGCATAAAACAGGCTCGCGACACCATATATTTT. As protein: CASSIKQARDTIYF.

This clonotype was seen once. This CDR3 reads CASSDAGTFSGELFF. The CDR3 DNA reads TGTGCCAGCAGTGACGCCGGGACATTTTCCGGGGAGCTGTTTTTT. V usage is TRBV2 and J usage is TRBJ2-2, with D perhaps matching TRBD1 (6 bases). CDR3 length: 15 residues. The germline V gene has CDR1 SNHLY and CDR2 FYNNEI. V dropped 3 bases and J dropped 6 bases, with 14 bases sitting between them.

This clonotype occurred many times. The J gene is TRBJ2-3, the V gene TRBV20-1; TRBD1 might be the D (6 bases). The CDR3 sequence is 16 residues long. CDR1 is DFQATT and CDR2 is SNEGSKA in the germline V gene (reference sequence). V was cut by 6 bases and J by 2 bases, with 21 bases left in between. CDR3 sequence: CSAISGGRGVTDTQYF. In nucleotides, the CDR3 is TGCAGTGCCATTTCTGGGGGCCGGGGAGTCACAGATACGCAGTATTTT.

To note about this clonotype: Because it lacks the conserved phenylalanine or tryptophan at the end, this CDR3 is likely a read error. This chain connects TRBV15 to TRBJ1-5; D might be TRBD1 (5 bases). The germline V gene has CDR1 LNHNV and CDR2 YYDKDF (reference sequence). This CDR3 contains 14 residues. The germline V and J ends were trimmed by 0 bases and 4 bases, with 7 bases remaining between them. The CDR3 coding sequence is TGTGCCACCAGCAGAGATGGGGGGAATCAGCCCCAGCATTTG. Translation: CATSRDGGNQPQHL.

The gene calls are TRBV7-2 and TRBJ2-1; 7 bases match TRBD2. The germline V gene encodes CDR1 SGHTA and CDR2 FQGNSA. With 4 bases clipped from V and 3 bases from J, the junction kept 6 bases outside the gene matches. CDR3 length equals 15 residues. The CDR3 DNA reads TGTGCCAGCAGCTATACTCGGGGGGACTACAATGAGCAGTTCTTC. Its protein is CASSYTRGDYNEQFF.

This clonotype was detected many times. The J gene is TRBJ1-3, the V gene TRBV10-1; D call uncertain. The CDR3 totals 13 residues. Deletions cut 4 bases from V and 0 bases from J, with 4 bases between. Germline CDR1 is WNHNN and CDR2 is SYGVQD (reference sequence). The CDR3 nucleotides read TGCGCCAGCAGTGGAAGCTCTGGAAACACCATATATTTT. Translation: CASSGSSGNTIYF.

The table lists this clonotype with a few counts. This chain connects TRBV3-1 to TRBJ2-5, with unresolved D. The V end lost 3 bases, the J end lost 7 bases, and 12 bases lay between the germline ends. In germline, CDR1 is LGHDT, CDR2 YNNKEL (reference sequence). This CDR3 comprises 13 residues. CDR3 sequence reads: CASSQSGSGTQYF. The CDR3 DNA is TGTGCCAGCAGCCAGTCGGGTTCCGGGACCCAGTACTTC.

CDR3 bases: TGTGCCAGCACGCAGGGGGCATCGGCTTTCTTT. Protein sequence: CASTQGASAFF. The rearrangement joins TRBV10-3 to TRBJ1-1; 8 bases agree with TRBD1. The CDR3 spans 11 residues. Germline CDR1 ENHRY, CDR2 SYGVKD. The V segment lost 10 bases and the J segment 11 bases; nucleotides outside the gene matches: 9.

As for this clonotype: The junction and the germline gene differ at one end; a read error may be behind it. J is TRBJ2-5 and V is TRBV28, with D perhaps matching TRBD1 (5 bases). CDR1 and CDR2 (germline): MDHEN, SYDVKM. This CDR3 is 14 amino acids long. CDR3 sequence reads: CASRVRNLQETQYF. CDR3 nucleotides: TGCGCCAGCAGGGTCAGGAACTTACAAGAGACCCAGTACTTC.

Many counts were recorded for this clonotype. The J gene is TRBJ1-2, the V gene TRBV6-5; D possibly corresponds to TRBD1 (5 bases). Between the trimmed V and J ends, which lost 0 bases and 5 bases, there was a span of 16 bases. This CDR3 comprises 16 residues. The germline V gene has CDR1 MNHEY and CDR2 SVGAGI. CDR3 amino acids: CASSYSFGNAGYGYTF. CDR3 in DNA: TGTGCCAGCAGTTACTCGTTCGGAAACGCAGGGTATGGCTACACCTTC.

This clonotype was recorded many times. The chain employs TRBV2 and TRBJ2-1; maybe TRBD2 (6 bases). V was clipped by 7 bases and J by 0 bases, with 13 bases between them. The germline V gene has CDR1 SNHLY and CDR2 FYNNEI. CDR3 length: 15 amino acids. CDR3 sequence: CASTVAASSYNEQFF. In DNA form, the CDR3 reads TGTGCCAGCACCGTAGCGGCCAGCTCCTACAATGAGCAGTTCTTC.

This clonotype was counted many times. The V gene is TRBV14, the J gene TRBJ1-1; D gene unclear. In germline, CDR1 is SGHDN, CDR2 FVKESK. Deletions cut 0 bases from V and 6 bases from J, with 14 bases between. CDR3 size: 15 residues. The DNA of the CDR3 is TGTGCCAGCAGCCAAGATCTGGGGAGAAGGGCTGAAGCTTTCTTT. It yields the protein CASSQDLGRRAEAFF.